This entry describes one T cell receptor (beta chain). Its antigen is unidentified. These data come from a study of cytomegalovirus exposure and HLA in healthy donors. Study at large: Of all 360 or so donors who were genotyped, roughly 85% belonged to the Caucasian-associated ancestry cluster.

General study results and limits: About 87% or about 30% of the time was how often most TCR beta V segments were productive, according to an earlier analysis. For most TCR sequences rarity was the rule, although some public TCRs occurred in many donors. Researchers reported in a later analysis that a missense DCLRE1C variant was tied to TCR beta V- and J-gene trimming.

A multiplex PCR was run with 60 Vbeta primers and 13 Jbeta primers. Clones were read by immunoSEQ multiplex PCR, and TCRdb kept only the in-frame ones, dropping some. In the table there are 80,000 to 95,000 clones, 70% to 80% of which are singletons. Looked up from germline, CDR1 is SGHDT and CDR2 is YYEEEE. Trimming took off 4 bases at V and 3 bases at J, with 13 bases between the two ends. The length of the CDR3 is 14 residues. The receptor was derived from a woman between 40 and 50 years old in good health and CMV-seropositive. This chain uses TRBV5-6 with TRBJ1-2; the D is unclear. The material sequenced was PBMCs. In DNA, the CDR3 is TGTGCCAGCAGCCCGCCCGGGGTTCACTATGGCTACACCTTC. Translation gives CASSPPGVHYGYTF.